Listed here are 21 T cell receptor beta chains from one sample, sequenced in a study of blood T cell repertoires in COVID-19. Here immunoSEQ multiplex PCR was the method, and the copy in TCRdb shows in-frame clones only, minus some. The data contain 120,000 to 150,000 clones, about 82% of them singletons. Sequenced: peripheral blood. Receptors were obtained from a man aged 50 to 60 with acute or convalescent COVID-19.

The chain carries TRBV6-5 and TRBJ2-1, with unresolved D. The CDR3 has 15 residues. CDR1 and CDR2 from the germline V gene are MNHEY and SVGAGI. Trimming removed 2 bases from V and 2 bases from J, with 10 bases in between. CDR3 amino acids: CASSYGPAAYNEQFF. The CDR3, as DNA: TGTGCCAGCAGTTACGGGCCAGCTGCCTACAATGAGCAGTTCTTC.

The chain is built from TRBV28 and TRBJ1-2; D is unclear. Germline V CDR1 and CDR2: MDHEN, SYDVKM. The CDR3 runs to 13 residues. V was cut by 5 bases and J by 3 bases, with 10 bases left in between. The CDR3 reads CASSLRLHYGYTF. The CDR3 DNA reads as TGTGCCAGCAGTCTCAGACTACACTATGGCTACACCTTC.

The chain has TRBV13 and TRBJ1-1; no definite D call. The CDR3 is made up of 12 amino acids. Germline V gives CDR1 PRHDT, CDR2 FYEKMQ (reference sequence). V was clipped by 4 bases and J by 6 bases, with 9 bases between them. CDR3 in DNA: TGTGCCAGCAGCTCCCGGGTCCCTGAAGCTTTCTTT. Translation: CASSSRVPEAFF.

This clone came up once. This sequence joins TRBV11-3 and TRBJ1-3; unclear D gene. V was pared by 1 base and J by 2 bases, with 3 bases between. Per the germline V gene, CDR1 is SGHNT and CDR2 is YENEEA. This CDR3 comprises 13 residues. The CDR3 region is CASSLVAGNTIYF. The CDR3, as DNA: TGTGCCAGCAGCTTAGTAGCTGGAAACACCATATATTTT.

This clone showed up just a few times. The sample holds other DNA sequences that translate to the same CDR3. The gene calls are TRBV15 and TRBJ1-2; maybe TRBD1 (5 bases). The CDR3 consists of 15 residues. Trimming left V 5 bases short and J 7 bases short, with 20 bases between. Germline V lookup: CDR1 LNHNV, CDR2 YYDKDF (reference sequence). CDR3 sequence (DNA): TGTGCCACCAGCGGGCGAGGAGGGGCGGGGGGTGGCTACACCTTC. This codes for CATSGRGGAGGGYTF. The full variable domain, with the rest looked up from reference TRBV15 and TRBJ1-2, is DAMVIQNPRYQVTQFGKPVTLSCSQTLNHNVMYWYQQKSSQAPKLLFHYYDKDFNNEADTPDNFQSRRPNTSFCFLDIRSPGLGDTAMYLCATSGRGGAGGGYTFGSGTRLTVV.

This clone was detected a few times. The chain uses TRBV7-3 and TRBJ1-2, with a possible D match to TRBD1 (6 bases). Trimming stripped 5 bases from V and 8 bases from J, with 21 bases between. The germline CDR1 and CDR2 sequences are SGHTA and FQGTGA. CDR3 size: 15 residues. The CDR3, as DNA: TGTGCCAGCAGCCCCCAGGGGCCCAGCCCCGGAGGCTACACCTTC. Its translation is CASSPQGPSPGGYTF.

The CDR3 loop is CASSPQQARAGEKLFF. The CDR3 DNA follows: TGCGCCAGCAGCCCGCAGCAAGCCAGGGCAGGAGAAAAACTGTTTTTT. This chain uses TRBV4-1 with TRBJ1-4; TRBD1 might be the D (5 bases). V was trimmed by 4 bases and J by 8 bases, leaving 20 bases between them. Germline CDR1 and CDR2: MGHRA and YSYEKL. The CDR3 is 16 residues long.

The genes are TRBV30 and TRBJ1-1, with D hard to call. V gave up 4 bases and J gave up 5 bases, with 8 bases separating them. Per germline, CDR1 GTSNPN and CDR2 SVGIG (reference sequence). The CDR3 extends over 11 amino acids. The CDR3 reads CAWIGRTEAFF. The CDR3 nucleotides read TGTGCCTGGATAGGGAGAACTGAAGCTTTCTTT.

This clone was picked up one time. The J gene is TRBJ2-3, the V gene TRBV24-1; no reliable D call. Germline CDR1 is KGHDR and CDR2 is SFDVKD. V lost 2 bases to trimming and J lost 1 base, with 6 bases between them. CDR3 length: 14 amino acids. The CDR3 loop reads CATSDSAGTDTQYF. Here the CDR3 DNA reads TGTGCCACCAGTGATTCCGCAGGCACAGATACGCAGTATTTT.

The V gene is TRBV2, the J gene TRBJ1-5; D is unresolved. This CDR3 is 15 amino acids long. Between the trimmed V and J ends, which lost 6 bases and 0 bases, there was a span of 12 bases. Germline lookup yields CDR1 SNHLY and CDR2 FYNNEI. CDR3 region: CASSLTEISNQPQHF. CDR3 nucleotides: TGTGCCAGCAGCCTTACAGAAATTAGCAATCAGCCCCAGCATTTT.

This clone showed up just a few times. This rearrangement joins TRBV18 to TRBJ1-1; D is uncertain. V was trimmed by 2 bases and J by 3 bases, leaving 22 bases between them. The germline V gene has CDR1 KGHSH and CDR2 LQKENI. The CDR3 spans 18 residues. CDR3 residues: CASSPSQRWSKGDTEAFF. In DNA form, the CDR3 reads TGTGCCAGCTCACCAAGTCAACGATGGAGCAAAGGAGACACTGAAGCTTTCTTT. Full variable domain (rest looked up from reference TRBV18 and TRBJ1-1): NAGVMQNPRHLVRRRGQEARLRCSPMKGHSHVYWYRQLPEEGLKFMVYLQKENIIDESGMPKERFSAEFPKEGPSILRIQQVVRGDSAAYFCASSPSQRWSKGDTEAFFGQGTRLTVV.

The chain joins TRBV21-1 to TRBJ1-1. TRBV21-1 is classified as a pseudogene. CDR3 length: 14 amino acids. CDR3 region: CASSRGWGNTEAFF. The CDR3 region has the DNA TGTGCCAGCAGCAGAGGGTGGGGGAACACTGAAGCTTTCTTT.

The V call is TRBV6-5, the J call TRBJ1-5; no firm D call. V dropped 6 bases and J dropped 0 bases, with 12 bases sitting between them. The CDR3 runs to 15 residues. Germline lookup yields CDR1 MNHEY and CDR2 SVGAGI. The CDR3 reads CASSSTSYSNQPQHF. DNA for the CDR3: TGTGCCAGCAGCTCGACATCTTATAGCAATCAGCCCCAGCATTTT.

The J gene is TRBJ2-3, the V gene TRBV13, with 8 bases that match TRBD2. The CDR3 has 15 residues. After removal of 3 bases from V and 8 bases from J, the junction contained 10 bases not matched to a gene. Germline V gene lookup returns CDR1 PRHDT and CDR2 FYEKMQ (reference sequence). The CDR3 DNA is TGTGCCAGCAGCTTTTTGCGGGAGGTCCTTGTTACGCAGTATTTT. This gives the protein CASSFLREVLVTQYF. The full variable domain, in which reference TRBV13 and TRBJ2-3 provide the parts outside the CDR3, is AAGVIQSPRHLIKEKRETATLKCYPIPRHDTVYWYQQGPGQDPQFLISFYEKMQSDKGSIPDRFSAQQFSDYHSELNMSSLELGDSALYFCASSFLREVLVTQYFGPGTRLTVL.

This clone occurred a few times. The chain couples TRBV9 to TRBJ1-1; maybe TRBD1 (6 bases). Trimming stripped 0 bases from V and 5 bases from J, with 11 bases between. The germline CDR1 and CDR2 sequences are SGDLS and YYNGEE. The CDR3 contains 14 residues. In DNA, the CDR3 is TGTGCCAGCAGCGTAGATCAGGGGAATACTGAAGCTTTCTTT. Translating gives CASSVDQGNTEAFF.

The chain employs TRBV7-9 and TRBJ2-7; D perhaps matches TRBD1 (6 bases). Germline V gene sequence: CDR1 SEHNR, CDR2 FQNEAQ (reference sequence). The germline V and J ends were trimmed by 5 bases and 1 base, with 15 bases remaining between them. The CDR3 extends over 15 amino acids. The CDR3 protein is CASSQTGTPSYEQYF. In DNA, the CDR3 is TGTGCCAGCAGCCAAACCGGGACACCTTCCTACGAGCAGTACTTC. Combining the CDR3 with reference TRBV7-9 and TRBJ2-7 gives the whole variable domain DTGVSQNPRHKITKRGQNVTFRCDPISEHNRLYWYRQTLGQGPEFLTYFQNEAQLEKSRLLSDRFSAERPKGSFSTLEIQRTEQGDSAMYLCASSQTGTPSYEQYFGPGTRLTVT.

This chain connects TRBV30 to TRBJ1-2; D uncertain. Germline V gives CDR1 GTSNPN, CDR2 SVGIG (reference sequence). Deletions cut 2 bases from V and 6 bases from J, with 7 bases between. The CDR3 has 11 residues. CDR3 bases: TGTGCCTGGAGTTTTCAGAATGGCTACACCTTC. Its protein product is CAWSFQNGYTF.

In its sample, this clone was seen once. This rearrangement joins TRBV6-5 to TRBJ2-7; 9 nucleotides agree with TRBD2. This CDR3 region has 15 residues. Germline V lookup: CDR1 MNHEY, CDR2 SVGAGI. Unmatched junction bases numbered 7, after V lost 0 bases and J lost 7 bases. The chain's CDR3 is CASSYSPSGALEQYF. In nucleotides, the CDR3 is TGTGCCAGCAGTTACTCTCCTAGCGGGGCACTAGAGCAGTACTTC.

This chain joins TRBV29-1 and TRBJ2-1; D might be TRBD2 (5 bases). The germline CDR1 and CDR2 sequences are SQVTM and ANQGSEA. The CDR3 contains 13 residues. Trimming shortened V by 4 bases and J by 7 bases, and 14 bases separated the two germline ends. The CDR3 here is CSVAWSSGNEQFF. As DNA, the CDR3 is TGCAGCGTTGCCTGGAGTTCGGGAAATGAGCAGTTCTTC.

V usage is TRBV12-3 or TRBV12-4 and J usage is TRBJ1-3; D call uncertain. The length of the CDR3 is 12 residues. V was trimmed by 6 bases and J by 4 bases, leaving 7 bases between them. CDR3 bases: TGTGCCAGCAGCCAGAACGGAAACACCATATATTTT. Translation: CASSQNGNTIYF.

The chain has TRBV7-9 and TRBJ1-2; the match to TRBD1 covers 7 bases. V trimming: 4 bases; J trimming: 5 bases; junction bases outside the gene matches: 4. Germline V CDR1 and CDR2: SEHNR, FQNEAQ (reference sequence). CDR3 size: 13 residues. CDR3: CASSWRTGYGYTF. CDR3 sequence (DNA): TGTGCCAGCAGCTGGAGGACAGGTTATGGCTACACCTTC.